This T cell receptor (beta chain) was found in a study of Graves' ophthalmopathy and Graves' hyperthyroidism. TCR beta CDR3 amplification used RNA transcripts. An initial RT-PCR round employing HTBI primers preceded a second-round multiplex PCR. TCRdb used MiXCR to reprocess the multiplex PCR reads, holding one entry per CDR3 protein. The sample has over 450,000 distinct CDR3 sequences; under 15% are singletons. This clonotype was seen only a few times. Its antigen is currently unknown. There are 15 residues in the CDR3. CDR1 and CDR2 from the germline V gene are SGHAT and FQNNGV. V was cut by 5 bases and J by 0 bases, with 11 bases left in between. General study findings and limits: Ophthalmopathy progression cases were predicted by the model with 70.59% sensitivity and more than 72% specificity.

Orbital computed tomography, thyroid ultrasound, TRAb, serum thyroxine and clinical symptoms formed the basis of diagnosis. The chain is built from TRBV11-2 and TRBJ1-3; D remains ambiguous. Sequencing input: blood. This receptor was identified in a woman aged 30 to 39 with Graves' ophthalmopathy. CDR3 loop: CASSELGNSGNTIYF. The CDR3 nucleotides read TGTGCCAGCAGCGAGTTGGGGAACTCTGGAAACACCATATATTTT.